This T cell receptor beta chain was observed in a study of control samples from healthy donors and cancer patients. Here immunoSEQ multiplex PCR was the method, and the copy in TCRdb shows in-frame clones only, minus some. Here the sample spans about 120,000 clones, just over 90% being singletons. The CDR3 sequence is 13 residues long. Trimming shortened V by 2 bases and J by 7 bases, and 10 bases separated the two germline ends. CDR1 is SGHDT and CDR2 is YYEEEE in the germline V gene. The J gene is TRBJ2-1, the V gene TRBV5-6; either TRBD1 or TRBD2 may supply D (5 bases each). The clonotype comes from a woman younger than 30 in good health. The specimen sequenced was blood. This CDR3 is CASSFGTPNEQFF. CDR3 coding DNA: TGTGCCAGCAGCTTCGGGACCCCTAATGAGCAGTTCTTC. Based on the CDR3 plus reference TRBV5-6 and TRBJ2-1, the full variable domain is DAGVTQSPTHLIKTRGQQVTLRCSPKSGHDTVSWYQQALGQGPQFIFQYYEEEERQRGNFPDRFSGHQFPNYSSELNVNALLLGDSALYLCASSFGTPNEQFFGPGTRLTVL.